These T cell receptor beta chains were read from a single sample in a study of T cell responses to AZD1222 COVID-19 vaccine. The repertoire was sequenced with immunoSEQ multiplex PCR; TCRdb's copy has only in-frame clones and lacks some. The repertoire consists of about 100,000 clones, with about 82% occurring once and the leading ten covering more than 1.2%. Sample: peripheral blood, taken on day 0 of AZD1222 vaccination. The receptors originated from an adult in good health. The conserved cysteine and the conserved F or W are not part of the CDR3 here.

j_call	v_call	cdr3_aa
TRBJ1-1	TRBV28	ALRAGARNTEAF
TRBJ1-3	TRBV6-6	ASSPSPAGGSGNTIY
TRBJ1-5	TRBV3-1/TRBV3-2	ASSLGAQGNQPQH
TRBJ1-6	TRBV7-2	ASSLDRGGSPLH
TRBJ1-1	TRBV30	AWSPLGAQEDTEAF
TRBJ1-1	TRBV5-5	ASSLDVQSNTEAF
TRBJ2-5	TRBV5-5	ASSTGTGGQETQY
TRBJ1-1	TRBV19	ASSPDRANTEAF
TRBJ2-1	TRBV4-3	ASSQELGGSGRGNEQF
TRBJ2-3	TRBV11-3	ASSLASGTDTQY
TRBJ2-7	TRBV5-1	ASSPSGTLSEQY
TRBJ2-2	TRBV9	ASSASLGGELF
TRBJ2-5	TRBV5-8	AAELQGSMAQY
TRBJ1-1	TRBV7-2	ASSPWGTNTEAF
TRBJ2-7	TRBV29-1	SVLALVAGARYEQY
TRBJ2-7	TRBV6-2/TRBV6-3	ASSPGQGFYEQY
TRBJ2-1	TRBV19	ASSSPTGAPSYNEQF
TRBJ1-5	TRBV30	AWSLGGIWQPQH
TRBJ2-1	TRBV7-9	ASSSKPGQGAGEQF
TRBJ2-7	TRBV27	ASSPSLGVSSYEQY
TRBJ1-5	TRBV21-1	ASNQPQH
TRBJ2-7	TRBV6-2/TRBV6-3	ASSLRIGSLSPAEQY
TRBJ1-4	TRBV19	ASGQGAVNEKLF
TRBJ1-1	TRBV25-1	ASSERGYGMNTEAF
TRBJ1-3	TRBV29-1	SVEEAFGGNTIY
TRBJ1-1	TRBV30	AWAKSPNTEAF
TRBJ1-5	TRBV28	ASSLDGYSNQPQH
TRBJ2-3	TRBV5-1	ASSLAWDRSADTQY
TRBJ2-1	TRBV5-1	ASSRLAGFGPYNEQF
TRBJ2-1	TRBV5-4	ASSLDGASGYNEQF
TRBJ2-7	TRBV10-2	ASKIAGGAYEQY
TRBJ2-7	TRBV6-2/TRBV6-3	ASSPRRGEIIPPYEQY
TRBJ2-3	TRBV5-4	ASSLASSTDTQY
TRBJ2-7	TRBV30	AWSVISYEQY
TRBJ2-1	TRBV4-3	ASSQATSGTREQF
TRBJ2-1	TRBV6-5	ASGWSNYYNEQF
TRBJ2-7	TRBV28	ASSLGGTEQY
TRBJ2-3	TRBV27	ASRNTDTQY
TRBJ2-7	TRBV2	ASNDRSSSYEQY
TRBJ1-2	TRBV7-2	ASSLTGSTNYGYT
TRBJ2-1	TRBV29-1	SVADRSTLGYNEQF
TRBJ2-1	TRBV5-5	ASSWVKGLIEQF
TRBJ1-2	TRBV3-1/TRBV3-2	ASSQGSTDGYT
TRBJ1-2	TRBV5-6	ASRTRDVRYFYGYT
TRBJ1-2	TRBV20-1	SASSGGGQGAGGYT